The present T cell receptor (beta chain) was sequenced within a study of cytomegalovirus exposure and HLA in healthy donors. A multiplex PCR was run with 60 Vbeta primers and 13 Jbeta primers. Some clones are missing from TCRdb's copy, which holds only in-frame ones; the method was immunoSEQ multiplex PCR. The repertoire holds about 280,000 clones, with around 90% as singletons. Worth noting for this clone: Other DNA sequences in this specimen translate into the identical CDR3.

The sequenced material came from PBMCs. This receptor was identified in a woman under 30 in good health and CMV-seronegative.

The CDR3, as DNA: TGTGCCTGGAGTCGCGACAGCAACAATCAGCCCCAGCATTTT. It is translated as CAWSRDSNNQPQHF. The chain couples TRBV30 to TRBJ1-5; TRBD1 might be the D (5 bases). The CDR3 loop spans 14 amino acids. Per the germline V gene, CDR1 is GTSNPN and CDR2 is SVGIG (reference sequence). V was pared by 2 bases and J by 3 bases, with 11 bases between.